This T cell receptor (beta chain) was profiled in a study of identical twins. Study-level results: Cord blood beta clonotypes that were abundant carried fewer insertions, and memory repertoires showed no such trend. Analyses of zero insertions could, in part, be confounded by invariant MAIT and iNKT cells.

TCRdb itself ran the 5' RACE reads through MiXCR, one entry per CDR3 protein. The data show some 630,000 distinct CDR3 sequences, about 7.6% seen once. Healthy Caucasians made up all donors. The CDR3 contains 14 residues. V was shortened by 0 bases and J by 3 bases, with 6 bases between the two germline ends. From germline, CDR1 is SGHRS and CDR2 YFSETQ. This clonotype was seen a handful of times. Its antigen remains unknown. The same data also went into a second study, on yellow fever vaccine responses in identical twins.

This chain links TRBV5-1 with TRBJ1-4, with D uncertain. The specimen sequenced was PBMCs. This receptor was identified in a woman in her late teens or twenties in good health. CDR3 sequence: CASSLGISNEKLFF. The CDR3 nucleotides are TGCGCCAGCAGCTTGGGTATATCTAATGAAAAACTGTTTTTT.